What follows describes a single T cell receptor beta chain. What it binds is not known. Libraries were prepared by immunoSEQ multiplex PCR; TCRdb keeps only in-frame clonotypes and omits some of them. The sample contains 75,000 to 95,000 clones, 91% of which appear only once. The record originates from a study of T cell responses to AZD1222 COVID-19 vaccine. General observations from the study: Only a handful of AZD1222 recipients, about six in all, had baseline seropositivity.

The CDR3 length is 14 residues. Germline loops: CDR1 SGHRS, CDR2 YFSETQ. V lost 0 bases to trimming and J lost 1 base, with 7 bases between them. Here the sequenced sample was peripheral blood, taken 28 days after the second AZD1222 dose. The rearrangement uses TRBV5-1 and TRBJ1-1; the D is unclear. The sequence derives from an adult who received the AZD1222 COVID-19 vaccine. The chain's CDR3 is CASSLESRNTEAFF. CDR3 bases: TGCGCCAGCAGCTTGGAATCGCGGAACACTGAAGCTTTCTTT.